This TCR beta chain was sequenced for a study of persistence of HIV-infected CD4 T cells. Of note for this clone: The antigen remains undetermined.

Findings and limits, study-wide: CMV- and Gag-responding cells had lower TCRbeta richness than CD3/CD28-responding cells.

The immunoSEQ assay was version 4, run in survey mode. Repertoires were generated with immunoSEQ multiplex PCR, while TCRdb's copy carries only in-frame clones and drops some. In the table there are almost 20,000 clones, roughly 60% of which are singletons. An overlapping HIV-1 Gag peptide pool stimulated these cells at about 1 ug/peptide/mL. CD4+ T cells upregulating both CD40 ligand and CD69 were sorted as responding cells. Anti-CD28/CD49d costimulation, CD40-blocking antibody and enfuvirtide were given to CD8-depleted PBMCs for 15 to 20 hours. CDR1 is MNHNS, CDR2 SASEGT, per germline. The CDR3 runs 13 residues. The ends were cut back, 2 bases at V and 2 bases at J, with 6 bases in the middle.

Source: CD4+ T cells sorted from PBMCs after approximately 19-hour stimulation, taken from a patient who received antiretroviral therapy. This sequence joins TRBV6-1 and TRBJ1-2, with unresolved D. This receptor was taken from an adult woman with HIV who was CMV-seropositive. The CDR3 region has the DNA TGTGCCAGCAGTGAACGGAAGAACTATGGCTACACCTTC. Translation: CASSERKNYGYTF.